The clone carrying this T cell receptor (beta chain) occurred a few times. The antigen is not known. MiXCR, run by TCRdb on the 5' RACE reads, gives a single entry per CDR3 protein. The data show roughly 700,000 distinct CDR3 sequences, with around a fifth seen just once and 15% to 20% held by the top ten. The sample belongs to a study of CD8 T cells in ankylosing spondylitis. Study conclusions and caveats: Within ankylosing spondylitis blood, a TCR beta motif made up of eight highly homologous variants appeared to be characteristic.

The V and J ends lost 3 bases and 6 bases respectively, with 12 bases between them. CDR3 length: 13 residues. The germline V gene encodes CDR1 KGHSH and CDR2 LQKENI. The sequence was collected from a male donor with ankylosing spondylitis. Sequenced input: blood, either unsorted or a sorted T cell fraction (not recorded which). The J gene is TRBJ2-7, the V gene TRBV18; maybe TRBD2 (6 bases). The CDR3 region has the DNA TGTGCCAGCTCACCCCGACTAGTATTCGAGCAGTACTTC. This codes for CASSPRLVFEQYF.